This T cell receptor (beta chain) was documented in a study of shared clonotypes between healthy human individuals. Positive CCR7 selection of CD45RO-negative cells yielded the naive CD8 cells, and terminally differentiated effector memory CD45RA+ cells were excluded. As to this clone: Its specificity is not known.

This table comes from immunoSEQ multiplex PCR, and its TCRdb copy is limited to in-frame clones, with some not included. Of approximately 2,200,000 clones listed, about 93% are singletons. V was cut by 5 bases and J by 4 bases, with 15 bases left in between. Germline V gene lookup returns CDR1 LNHDA and CDR2 SQIVND (reference sequence). The CDR3 totals 14 residues. Study observations and caveats: Rarefaction exposed incomplete sorted-subset sequencing despite large depth. A limitation of the genetic and exposure-history diversity represented arose from few donors.

The sequenced sample consisted of naive CD8+ T cells from PBMCs. The clonotype was recovered from a man aged 18 to 35 in good health. Some clones in this sample may be carry-over from other donors' samples. The rearrangement joins TRBV19 to TRBJ2-7; D possibly corresponds to TRBD1 (5 bases). In nucleotides, the CDR3 is TGTGCCAGTAGTGAGGCAGGGTGGGTGTACGAGCAGTACTTC. Translating gives CASSEAGWVYEQYF.